These 28 T cell receptor beta chains share one sample of origin, sequenced in a study of T cell changes during pregnancy in multiple sclerosis. Here immunoSEQ multiplex PCR was the method, and the copy in TCRdb shows in-frame clones only, minus some. This table holds under 90,000 clones, approximately 93% found once. The sample consisted of peripheral blood, taken in the second trimester of pregnancy. The receptors shown here come from a female donor in good health, enrolled as a control in a pregnancy study.

The chain is built from TRBV5-1 and TRBJ2-1, with 7 bases matching TRBD2. Germline lookup yields CDR1 SGHRS and CDR2 YFSETQ. Trimming at V came to 1 base and at J to 2 bases, leaving 3 bases not matched to a gene. The CDR3 spans 15 residues. The CDR3 DNA is TGCGCCAGCAGCTTGTCAAGCGGGACCTACAATGAGCAGTTCTTC. Protein: CASSLSSGTYNEQFF.

The chain joins TRBV5-1 to TRBJ2-7, with a tentative D call TRBD1 (5 bases). The V and J ends lost 7 bases and 5 bases respectively, with 13 bases between them. Germline V CDR1 and CDR2: SGHRS, YFSETQ. The CDR3 totals 12 residues. This CDR3 is CASGEGAHEQYF. The CDR3 DNA is TGCGCCAGCGGAGAAGGGGCCCACGAGCAGTACTTC.

This clone is a singleton in its sample. This chain joins TRBV25-1 and TRBJ2-3; tentative D call: TRBD1 (5 bases). The germline CDR1 and CDR2 sequences are MGHDK and SYGVNS. Trimming removed 2 bases from V and 5 bases from J, with 11 bases in between. This CDR3 spans 14 amino acids. The CDR3 bases are TGTGCCAGCAGTGAACAGGGTCTAGGAGATACGCAGTATTTT. Amino acids: CASSEQGLGDTQYF.

This clone was counted a single time. The genes are TRBV28 and TRBJ1-2; a weak D match, TRBD1 (6 bases). CDR1 is MDHEN, CDR2 SYDVKM, per germline. The length of the CDR3 is 18 residues. The ends were cut back, 2 bases at V and 0 bases at J, with 19 bases in the middle. DNA for the CDR3: TGTGCCAGCAGTTTAATAGGTCAGGGGAGATTCCCTAACTATGGCTACACCTTC. Encoded protein: CASSLIGQGRFPNYGYTF.

This CDR3 is CASSPRTSPYEQYF. The CDR3, as DNA: TGCGCCAGCAGCCCAAGGACAAGCCCCTACGAGCAGTACTTC. The V gene is TRBV5-1, the J gene TRBJ2-7, with a tentative D call TRBD1 (5 bases). This CDR3 is 14 amino acids long. V lost 4 bases, J lost 2 bases, and 13 bases lay in between. Germline assignment: CDR1 SGHRS and CDR2 YFSETQ.

CDR3 DNA sequence: TGTGCCAGCAGTATGGGGGGGATATTACAAGAGACCCAGTACTTC. Protein product: CASSMGGILQETQYF. The V call is TRBV6-6, the J call TRBJ2-5, with TRBD2 matching over 7 bases. The CDR3 has 15 amino acids. J was trimmed by 2 bases and V by 5 bases; bases with no gene match: 8. Per germline, CDR1 MNHNY and CDR2 SVGAGI (reference sequence).

The chain couples TRBV15 to TRBJ1-5; weak D call: TRBD1 (5 bases). Germline CDR1 LNHNV, CDR2 YYDKDF (reference sequence). The CDR3 consists of 12 residues. Trimming removed 9 bases from V and 1 base from J, with 7 bases in between. The CDR3: CATGVSNQPQHF. CDR3 nucleotide sequence: TGTGCCACAGGGGTAAGCAATCAGCCCCAGCATTTT.

This clone was seen once. In DNA, the CDR3 is TGTGCCAGCACCCTCGGACAGGGCTCGTACGTGGAGACCCAGTACTTC. It encodes CASTLGQGSYVETQYF. The chain links TRBV28 to TRBJ2-5; 8 nucleotides line up with TRBD1. Per the germline V gene, CDR1 is MDHEN and CDR2 is SYDVKM. V was clipped by 7 bases and J by 5 bases; unmatched bases: 15. The length of the CDR3 is 16 residues.

The chain has TRBV7-2 and TRBJ2-7, with 13 bases fitting TRBD2. Germline CDR1 is SGHTA and CDR2 is FQGNSA. After removal of 4 bases from V and 2 bases from J, the junction contained 2 bases not matched to a gene. This CDR3 spans 15 amino acids. In DNA form, the CDR3 reads TGTGCCAGCAGCTCAGGACTAGCGGGAGCCTACGAGCAGTACTTC. It encodes CASSSGLAGAYEQYF. The full variable domain, completed using reference TRBV7-2 and TRBJ2-7, is GAGVSQSPSNKVTEKGKDVELRCDPISGHTALYWYRQSLGQGLEFLIYFQGNSAPDKSGLPSDRFSAERTGGSVSTLTIQRTQQEDSAVYLCASSSGLAGAYEQYFGPGTRLTVT.

This clone was seen once. The chain uses TRBV5-1 and TRBJ1-5; possible D gene TRBD1, 5 bases. The V and J ends lost 4 bases and 3 bases respectively, with 14 bases between them. Germline-derived CDR1 and CDR2 are SGHRS and YFSETQ. The CDR3 length is 15 residues. The DNA of the CDR3 is TGCGCCAGCAGCCCCTCTCCAGGGAACAATCAGCCCCAGCATTTT. Its protein product is CASSPSPGNNQPQHF. The complete variable domain, with remaining parts taken from reference TRBV5-1 and TRBJ1-5, reads KAGVTQTPRYLIKTRGQQVTLSCSPISGHRSVSWYQQTPGQGLQFLFEYFSETQRNKGNFPGRFSGRQFSNSRSEMNVSTLELGDSALYLCASSPSPGNNQPQHFGDGTRLSIL.

CDR3 in amino acids: CASKGTGGAYEQYF. CDR3 DNA sequence: TGTGCCAGCAAAGGGACAGGGGGTGCCTACGAGCAGTACTTC. The chain is built from TRBV2 and TRBJ2-7, with 11 bases that match TRBD1. Per germline, CDR1 SNHLY and CDR2 FYNNEI. CDR3 length: 14 residues. V gave up 7 bases and J gave up 2 bases; unmatched junction bases: 4.

The chain has TRBV5-6 and TRBJ1-1; D is unresolved. Germline CDR1 reads SGHDT; CDR2 reads YYEEEE. With 0 bases removed from V and 6 bases from J, the gap between germline ends came to 12 bases. CDR3 length equals 14 residues. This CDR3 reads CASSLEAASAEAFF. The DNA for the CDR3 is TGTGCCAGCAGCTTGGAGGCAGCCAGCGCTGAAGCTTTCTTT.

This chain connects TRBV28 to TRBJ1-5; weak D call: TRBD1 (6 bases). CDR1 is MDHEN, CDR2 SYDVKM, per germline. There are 13 residues in the CDR3. V lost 10 bases, J lost 5 bases, and 15 bases lay in between. Here the CDR3 reads CATRDRLYQPQHF. The CDR3 region has the DNA TGTGCCACCAGAGACAGGCTATATCAGCCCCAGCATTTT.

A single count supports this clone. The CDR3 is CASSLPGLAGGSTDTQYF. Here the CDR3 DNA reads TGTGCCAGCAGCTTGCCGGGACTAGCGGGAGGAAGCACAGATACGCAGTATTTT. The chain carries TRBV5-4 and TRBJ2-3, with 15 bases aligning to TRBD2. The germline V gene has CDR1 SGHNT and CDR2 YYREEE (reference sequence). CDR3 length: 18 residues. V shed 1 base and J 0 bases; nucleotides not matched to a gene: 3.

The chain combines TRBV5-6 with TRBJ2-5; TRBD2 matches at 13 bases. Germline values: CDR1 SGHDT, CDR2 YYEEEE. The ends lost 4 bases at V and 5 bases at J; junction bases unmatched: 8. The CDR3 runs 16 residues. The CDR3 sequence: CASSRRTSGRGETQYF. The CDR3 nucleotides read TGTGCCAGCAGCCGTCGGACTAGCGGGAGAGGCGAGACCCAGTACTTC.

The chain links TRBV5-1 to TRBJ2-5; 9 bases map to TRBD2. This CDR3 is 16 amino acids long. V was clipped by 3 bases and J by 4 bases; unmatched bases: 10. Germline lookup yields CDR1 SGHRS and CDR2 YFSETQ. CDR3 coding DNA: TGCGCCAGCAGCTCAATCTTAGCGGGAGATCGAGAGACCCAGTACTTC. Amino acid sequence: CASSSILAGDRETQYF.

The chain combines TRBV7-8 with TRBJ2-1; 13 nucleotides align to TRBD2. CDR3 length equals 17 residues. V was clipped by 5 bases and J by 8 bases; unmatched bases: 12. Germline CDR1 is SGHVS and CDR2 is FQNEAQ. The CDR3 DNA reads as TGTGCCAGCAGCCTGTCTTGGACTAGCGGGAGTGGGGATGAGCAGTTCTTC. Translated, it gives CASSLSWTSGSGDEQFF. Filled out from reference TRBV7-8 and TRBJ2-1, the complete variable domain reads GAGVSQSPRYKVAKRGQDVALRCDPISGHVSLFWYQQALGQGPEFLTYFQNEAQLDKSGLPSDRFFAERPEGSVSTLKIQRTQQEDSAVYLCASSLSWTSGSGDEQFFGPGTRLTVL.

The J gene is TRBJ2-2, the V gene TRBV4-2; D might be TRBD2 (5 bases). Germline CDR1 LGHNA, CDR2 YNFKEQ. The CDR3 totals 14 residues. Trimming left V 1 base short and J 5 bases short, with 8 bases between. The CDR3 DNA is TGTGCCAGCAGCCAAGTCGGGGTTACCGGGGAGCTGTTTTTT. Protein: CASSQVGVTGELFF.

Notes on this clone: One end of the junction is discordant with germline, which a read error may explain. The chain carries TRBV5-1 and TRBJ1-2, with TRBD1 matching over 7 bases. CDR1 and CDR2 (germline): SGHRS, YFSETQ. The CDR3 is 13 amino acids. CDR3 amino acids: CAGSSSRGDGYTF. The CDR3 DNA follows: TGCGCCGGCAGCTCGTCCAGGGGGGATGGCTACACCTTC.

The chain has TRBV27 and TRBJ2-3, with D possibly matching TRBD1 (6 bases). The CDR3 is made up of 15 amino acids. V dropped 6 bases and J dropped 0 bases, with 13 bases sitting between them. Germline assignment: CDR1 MNHEY and CDR2 SMNVEV (reference sequence). The chain's CDR3 is CASSDDRPSTDTQYF. The CDR3 bases are TGTGCCAGCAGCGATGACAGGCCTAGCACAGATACGCAGTATTTT.

The gene calls are TRBV28 and TRBJ1-3, with D possibly TRBD1 on 5 matching bases. The CDR3 spans 14 residues. V shed 7 bases and J shed 4 bases, with 14 bases lying between them. Germline V gene sequence: CDR1 MDHEN, CDR2 SYDVKM. CDR3 residues: CASTPGGLGNTIYF. The DNA for the CDR3 is TGTGCCAGCACCCCCGGGGGATTGGGAAACACCATATATTTT.

The V and J genes are TRBV6-5 and TRBJ1-2, with D perhaps matching TRBD1 (5 bases). The CDR3 covers 12 residues. Deletions cut 5 bases from V and 6 bases from J, with 10 bases between. Germline CDR1 and CDR2: MNHEY and SVGAGI. Here the CDR3 reads CASSPTGDGYTF. The CDR3 DNA reads as TGTGCCAGCAGTCCTACAGGAGATGGCTACACCTTC.

This chain joins TRBV4-1 and TRBJ2-7; D might be TRBD2 (6 bases). The V and J ends lost 1 base and 3 bases respectively, with 13 bases between them. Germline V gene data show CDR1 as MGHRA and CDR2 as YSYEKL. This CDR3 spans 15 amino acids. CDR3 residues: CASSQVDGGVYEQYF. In nucleotides, the CDR3 is TGCGCCAGCAGCCAAGTCGACGGCGGGGTCTACGAGCAGTACTTC.

As concerns this clone: An end of the junction does not agree with germline; a read error may underlie this. The chain recombines TRBV20-1 with TRBJ1-1; tentative D call: TRBD1 (5 bases). The CDR3 runs 10 residues. The V gene's germline CDR1 is DFQATT and CDR2 SNEGSKA (reference sequence). The CDR3 here is CSAGGTAAFF. In DNA form, the CDR3 reads TGCAGTGCCGGCGGGACTGCAGCTTTCTTT.

This clone was observed once. The junction does not match germline at one end; this may be a read error. The chain joins TRBV20-1 to TRBJ2-3; D call uncertain. The CDR3 sequence is 10 residues long. Germline V gives CDR1 DFQATT, CDR2 SNEGSKA (reference sequence). The DNA of the CDR3 is TGCAGTGCTAGAAGATGTTCCAACTTTTTT. Its translation: CSARRCSNFF.

This clone was picked up a small number of times. The rearrangement links TRBV28 to TRBJ1-1; D not resolved. CDR1 is MDHEN and CDR2 is SYDVKM in the germline V gene. V lost 11 bases, J lost 1 base, and 17 bases lay in between. The CDR3 has 14 residues. Here the CDR3 DNA reads TGTGCCGTTACTACTGTCTCGCGGAACACTGAAGCTTTCTTT. This sequence encodes CAVTTVSRNTEAFF.

The rearrangement joins TRBV5-1 to TRBJ1-1, with TRBD1 identical over 8 bases. V was clipped by 2 bases and J by 3 bases; unmatched bases: 6. The germline V gene has CDR1 SGHRS and CDR2 YFSETQ. The CDR3 runs 15 residues. CDR3 in DNA: TGCGCCAGCAGCTTCCCTAACAGGGGGGACACTGAAGCTTTCTTT. As protein: CASSFPNRGDTEAFF.

The V and J genes are TRBV5-1 and TRBJ2-7, with D perhaps TRBD2 (5 bases). V was shortened by 0 bases and J by 0 bases, with 10 bases between the two germline ends. CDR1 and CDR2 (germline): SGHRS, YFSETQ. This CDR3 is 15 amino acids long. The CDR3 region is CASSLASGSSYEQYF. CDR3 nucleotides: TGCGCCAGCAGCTTGGCAAGCGGTAGCTCCTACGAGCAGTACTTC.